The clone carrying this T cell receptor beta chain came up many times. Data came from immunoSEQ multiplex PCR; TCRdb stores just in-frame clones and leaves some out. The sample lists roughly 200,000 clones; roughly 80% were seen once. The sample belongs to a study of blood T cell repertoires in COVID-19. As for the study in general: T cells, B-cell-depleted T cells, or PBMCs provided the cDNA or gDNA that served as material.

The CDR3 sequence is 14 residues long. Germline V gene lookup returns CDR1 SGHDT and CDR2 YYEEEE. J gave up 5 bases and V 4 bases, and 6 bases lay outside the gene matches. V usage is TRBV5-6 and J usage is TRBJ2-1, with 7 bases that match TRBD1. The sequenced material came from peripheral blood. The TCR comes from a woman in her thirties or forties with COVID-19, enrolled during active disease. CDR3 amino acids: CASSHRDRHNEQFF. CDR3 in DNA: TGTGCCAGCAGCCACCGGGACAGACACAATGAGCAGTTCTTC.